This record concerns one T cell receptor beta chain sequence. The antigen remains unidentified. These data come from a study of T cell responses to AZD1222 COVID-19 vaccine. Study findings and constraints: Sampling that yielded the repertoires occurred only after the peak T cell response. Donors were largely white British and mainly female; clonal diversity was possibly underestimated. Increases in Spike-specific TCR breadth and depth were seen after two AZD1222 doses.

Profiled with immunoSEQ multiplex PCR; TCRdb holds only in-frame clones, not every one. The table includes about 150,000 clones, approximately 91% detected once. Pooled together were second doses at about 4 or about 12 weeks. The specimen was peripheral blood, collected 28 days after the second AZD1222 dose. The TCR was taken from an adult who received the AZD1222 COVID-19 vaccine.

This CDR3 reads CASREQGNTEAFF. DNA of the CDR3: TGTGCCAGTAGGGAACAGGGGAACACTGAAGCTTTCTTT. The chain links TRBV19 to TRBJ1-1, with D possibly TRBD1 on 6 matching bases. Germline V gene lookup returns CDR1 LNHDA and CDR2 SQIVND (reference sequence). This CDR3 comprises 13 residues. Trimming removed 6 bases from V and 1 base from J, with 9 bases in between.